What follows describes a single TCR beta chain. Its antigen is still unknown. No base quality values were provided; no much bigger clone lies one nucleotide off. Sequencing instrument: Illumina NovaSeq 6000. TCRalpha and TCRbeta cDNA libraries were built by 5'RACE with constant-segment primers, adding sample barcodes and unique molecular identifiers. RNA was extracted from every sample with Trizol reagent. Library amplification was performed in two PCR steps, and a second sample barcode and Illumina TruSeq adapters were introduced in the second step. The libraries were sequenced on an Illumina NovaSeq using 2 x 150 bp paired-end reads. In the paper's pipeline: With migec v1.2.7, reads were demultiplexed and then collapsed into UMI-guided consensus sequences. With mixcr v2.1.11, UMI consensuses were aligned to TRA and TRB V and J templates and assembled into clonotypes. A clonotype was counted as expanded or contracted only when both edgeR and NoisET called the clonotype significant, with the noise models trained on biological replicates. For edgeR calls, a false discovery rate-adjusted p below 0.01 and a log2 fold-change threshold of 1 were applied. PCA with hierarchical clustering of max-normalized trajectories of the 1000 most abundant clonotypes was used as exploratory dynamics analysis. Separately sequenced CD4+ and CD8+ repertoires were used to assign a CD4 or CD8 phenotype to each responding clone. The public sequencing data were trimmed at Q25 with fastp and processed into clonotypes with MiXCR by TCRdb, which kept only in-frame beta chains. Identical CDR3 proteins give one entry, which carries the most common genes and DNA. None of the V and J calls come from the authors' own analysis; TCRdb made them. The sample data list 350,000 to 500,000 distinct CDR3 sequences, and over 15% of these were observed just once. The ten most abundant clones make up roughly 21% of the sample.

This sample was included in a study of T-cell memory formation after mild COVID-19 (dated by TCRdb to the early 2020s). Looking at the study overall: TCR sequence clusters from the two donors were largely donor specific. The cohort was made up of two young adult volunteers, one female and one male, who were previously healthy. T-cell clones expanding and contracting after mild COVID-19 in two donors were tracked by longitudinal TCRalpha and TCRbeta repertoire sequencing. Overall study results and their limits: Only a couple of mild cases were covered by the study, and larger cohorts that include severe cases with pre-infection samples were considered necessary. SARS-CoV-2 specificity was not confirmed for the second-wave clones peaking on day 37. The detection of some responding clones in pre-infection memory suggests that pre-existing cross-reactive memory T cells joined the SARS-CoV-2 response. Contracting CD4+ clones turned up mainly in the CM and EM memory subsets, whereas EMRA was where CD8+ clones were enriched. Clones that contracted from day 15 to 85 showed balanced CD4/CD8 phenotypes, whereas a second wave of clones that expanded from day 15 to 37 leaned towards CD4+.

PBMCs were isolated by Ficoll-Paque density gradient centrifugation. The TCR originated in a man aged 18-30 years who had mild COVID-19 (a few samples of this study predate the infection). The sample titles of this study are shuffled in the database, so cell type and time point are left out; the donor was told from shared clones. Sequencing used PBMCs or a T cell subset sorted from them (not recorded which).

The CDR3 has the sequence CASSGRVGEQYF. In nucleotide form, the sequence is TGTGCCAGCAGTGGCAGGGTAGGCGAGCAGTACTTC. The sequence is built from TRBV12-3 or TRBV12-4 and TRBJ2-7; a tentative D call is TRBD1 (5 bases match). V gives up 5 bases and J gives up 6 bases, and the segment between their germline ends measures 11 bases. Its CDR3 holds 12 amino acids, cysteine through phenylalanine. Only the CDR3 portion is preserved as DNA: 36 bases, with reading frame beginning at the first base.